These 8 T cell receptor beta chains share one sample of origin, sequenced in a study of shared clonotypes between healthy human individuals. Naive CD8 cells lacked CD45RO, underwent positive selection for CCR7 and left out terminally differentiated effector memory CD45RA+ cells. Sequencing was performed with immunoSEQ multiplex PCR; in TCRdb, only in-frame clones are kept and a portion is missing. The profile shows roughly 2.1 million clones, roughly 91% of them singletons. The specimen was naive CD8+ T cells from PBMCs. These receptors were obtained from a man younger than 35 in good health. Some clones in this sample may be carry-over from other donors' samples.

The V and J genes are TRBV28 and TRBJ1-5; the D is unclear. Germline V gene lookup returns CDR1 MDHEN and CDR2 SYDVKM. The CDR3 spans 14 residues. V lost 6 bases and J 11 bases, leaving 20 bases between the germline ends. CDR3 bases: TGTGCCAGCAGACCGACCCCATTCCCCGGCGCCCAGCATTTT. Protein product: CASRPTPFPGAQHF.

The J gene is TRBJ2-7, the V gene TRBV7-9; D perhaps matches TRBD2 (5 bases). CDR3 length: 12 amino acids. Germline V gene lookup returns CDR1 SEHNR and CDR2 FQNEAQ (reference sequence). Trimming stripped 5 bases from V and 6 bases from J, with 11 bases between. As DNA, the CDR3 is TGTGCCAGCAGCCCGAATCGGGGCGAGCAGTACTTC. Residues: CASSPNRGEQYF.

The CDR3 spells CASSLVGTGVYEQYF. The CDR3 region has the DNA TGTGCCAGCAGCTTAGTCGGGACAGGAGTCTACGAGCAGTACTTC. This chain joins TRBV7-6 and TRBJ2-7, with TRBD1 identical over 8 bases. Germline loops: CDR1 SGHVS, CDR2 FNYEAQ. J lost 3 bases, V lost 1 base, and 5 bases had no gene match. The CDR3 runs 15 residues.

V usage is TRBV4-2 and J usage is TRBJ1-5, with TRBD1 matching 8 bases. Germline V CDR1 and CDR2: LGHNA, YNFKEQ. The V gene end was trimmed by 0 bases and the J gene end by 3 bases; junction bases not matched to a gene: 10. CDR3 length equals 18 residues. CDR3 amino acids: CASSQDVRGHPDNQPQHF. The CDR3 nucleotides are TGTGCCAGCAGCCAAGATGTCAGGGGGCATCCTGACAATCAGCCCCAGCATTTT.

The CDR3 DNA reads as TGTGCCAGCAGCGTTTTCACAGCATATGGCTACACCTTC. Protein sequence: CASSVFTAYGYTF. The chain recombines TRBV9 with TRBJ1-2; D ambiguous. Germline values: CDR1 SGDLS, CDR2 YYNGEE. The CDR3 loop spans 13 amino acids. V was trimmed by 2 bases and J by 5 bases, leaving 10 bases between them.

V and J are TRBV28 and TRBJ2-5, with a possible D match to TRBD2 (5 bases). V lost 2 bases to trimming and J lost 5 bases, with 15 bases between them. The CDR3 is 15 amino acids. Germline V gene data show CDR1 as MDHEN and CDR2 as SYDVKM. The CDR3 sequence: CASSLRDYSFETQYF. The CDR3 nucleotides are TGTGCCAGCAGTTTACGCGACTATAGCTTTGAGACCCAGTACTTC.

This rearrangement joins TRBV6-4 to TRBJ2-2, with 7 nucleotides matching TRBD2. The CDR3 covers 15 residues. The V gene's germline CDR1 is MRHNA and CDR2 SNTAGT. The junction had 7 bases not matched to a gene; V was cut back by 4 bases and J by 5 bases. The CDR3 DNA follows: TGTGCCAGCAGTGGCGAGCGGGAAACAACCGGGGAGCTGTTTTTT. Translated: CASSGERETTGELFF.

The V and J genes are TRBV5-6 and TRBJ1-4; no clear D. V shed 1 base and J shed 7 bases, with 11 bases lying between them. The CDR3 runs 14 residues. The germline V gene encodes CDR1 SGHDT and CDR2 YYEEEE. CDR3 sequence reads: CASSLSGVTEKLFF. The CDR3 DNA sequence: TGTGCCAGCAGCTTGTCCGGGGTTACTGAAAAACTGTTTTTT.